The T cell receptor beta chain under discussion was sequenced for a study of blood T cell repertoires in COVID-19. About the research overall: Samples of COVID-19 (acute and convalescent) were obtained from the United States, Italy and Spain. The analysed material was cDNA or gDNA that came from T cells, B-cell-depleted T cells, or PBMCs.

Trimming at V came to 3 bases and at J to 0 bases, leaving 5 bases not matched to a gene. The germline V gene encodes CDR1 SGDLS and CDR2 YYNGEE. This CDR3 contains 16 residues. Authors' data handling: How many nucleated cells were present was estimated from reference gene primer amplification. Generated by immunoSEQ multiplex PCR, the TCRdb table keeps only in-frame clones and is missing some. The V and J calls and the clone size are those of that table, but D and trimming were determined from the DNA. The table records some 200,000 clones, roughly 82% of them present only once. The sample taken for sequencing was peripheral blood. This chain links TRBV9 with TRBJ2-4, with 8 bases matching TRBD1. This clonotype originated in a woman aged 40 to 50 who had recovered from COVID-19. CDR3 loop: CASSDRTGPAKNIQYF. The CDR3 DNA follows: TGTGCCAGCAGCGATCGGACAGGGCCAGCCAAAAACATTCAGTACTTC.